This T cell receptor (beta chain) was sequenced in a study of regulatory T cells. Study conclusions and caveats: In CD3G-deficient patients, conventional CD4+ T cells were enriched for hydrophobic CDR3 residues at positions 6 and 7. Skewed V and J usage and few unique V-J pairs marked patient repertoires, most in Tregs.

Autoimmunity was present in every CD3G-deficient patient, worse in two. At testing, patients were 2 to 39 years old, with reduced naive and increased memory T-cell proportions. Sorting split CD4+ cells into CD25-high CD127-low Tregs and CD25-low CD127-high conventional T cells. Trimming left V 3 bases short and J 6 bases short, with 11 bases between. Germline V CDR1 and CDR2: KGHSH, LQKENI. This CDR3 has 13 residues. Amplification used 52 TRBV primers and 13 TRBJ primers. The repertoire was sequenced with immunoSEQ multiplex PCR; TCRdb's copy has only in-frame clones and lacks some. This table holds over 35,000 clones, 70% to 90% found once. With regard to this clone: Its antigen is not known.

Sequencing was carried out using conventional CD4+ T cells sorted from blood. The J gene is TRBJ1-1, the V gene TRBV18; perhaps TRBD1 as D (5 bases). This TCR was sampled from a young adult with CD3G deficiency. This CDR3 reads CASSPTDTSEAFF. In nucleotides, the CDR3 is TGTGCCAGCTCACCCACGGACACCTCTGAAGCTTTCTTT.